This is a list of T cell receptor beta chains from one sample in a study of control samples from healthy donors and cancer patients. Only in-frame clones appear in the TCRdb table, and some are missing; sequencing was by immunoSEQ multiplex PCR. The table has 150,000 to 200,000 clones, more than 90% seen once. Input material: blood. These receptors came from a young man in good health. The CDR3 runs from the conserved cysteine through the conserved F or W. A D gene is named only where the DNA matches it firmly. Clone sizes are given selectively: once, few, many, or a class where the clone is expanded.

CDR3	DNA	J	size	D	length	V
CASSFPVGTGSGNTIYF	-	TRBJ1-3	-	-	17	TRBV12-1
CASSPGLLNDNEQFF	TGTGCCAGCAGCCCGGGACTTTTAAACGACAATGAGCAGTTCTTC	TRBJ2-1	-	-	15	TRBV3-1/TRBV3-2
CASSRQGSYNEQFF	TGTGCCAGCAGCCGACAGGGGTCCTACAATGAGCAGTTCTTC	TRBJ2-1	-	TRBD1	14	TRBV6-2/TRBV6-3
CAWSWAQNEKLFF	TGTGCCTGGAGTTGGGCTCAAAATGAAAAACTGTTTTTT	TRBJ1-4	-	-	13	TRBV30
CASSQGNIASNTEAFF	TGCGCCAGCAGCCAAGGTAATATCGCCTCGAACACTGAAGCTTTCTTT	TRBJ1-1	-	-	16	TRBV4-1
CASSRGGSNQPQHF	TGTGCCAGCAGCCGAGGGGGAAGCAATCAGCCCCAGCATTTT	TRBJ1-5	-	-	14	TRBV28
CASRPDELGNEKLFF	TGTGCCAGCAGGCCAGATGAGCTGGGGAATGAAAAACTGTTTTTT	TRBJ1-4	-	-	15	TRBV28
CASSQERSNQPQHF	TGTGCCAGCAGCCAAGAACGGAGCAATCAGCCCCAGCATTTT	TRBJ1-5	-	-	14	TRBV4-2
CASSLTGGGNQPQHF	TGTGCCAGCAGCTTAACAGGGGGTGGCAATCAGCCCCAGCATTTT	TRBJ1-5	once	TRBD1	15	TRBV7-9
CASSGVLEQYF	TGTGCCAGCTCCGGGGTCCTCGAGCAGTACTTC	TRBJ2-7	-	-	11	TRBV18
CASSQNIQLDGPRGYTF	TGTGCCAGCAGCCAAAATATTCAACTGGACGGGCCCAGGGGCTACACCTTC	TRBJ1-2	-	-	17	TRBV5-4